Each of the 30 T cell receptor beta chains below was sequenced from the same sample in a study of technical replicates of blood from a few donors. Repertoires were generated with immunoSEQ multiplex PCR, while TCRdb's copy carries only in-frame clones and drops some. In the table there are 65,000 to 95,000 clones, around 97% of which are singletons. The sample was T cells isolated from PBMCs. All receptors derive from a human donor in good health.

The gene calls are TRBV5-5 and TRBJ1-2; D not certain. Trimming cost V 1 base and J 6 bases, with 10 bases left between them. This CDR3 spans 13 amino acids. The germline CDR1 and CDR2 sequences are SGHKS and YYEKEE (reference sequence). CDR3 amino acids: CASSLRDTHGYTF. The CDR3 DNA follows: TGTGCCAGCAGCTTGCGGGATACCCATGGCTACACCTTC.

This chain links TRBV15 with TRBJ2-7; D ambiguous. CDR3 length equals 14 residues. Germline loops: CDR1 LNHNV, CDR2 YYDKDF (reference sequence). V was pared by 1 base and J by 3 bases, with 10 bases between. CDR3 loop: CATSRGVSSYEQYF. CDR3 DNA sequence: TGTGCCACCAGCAGAGGGGTTTCTAGCTACGAGCAGTACTTC. Full variable domain (rest looked up from reference TRBV15 and TRBJ2-7): DAMVIQNPRYQVTQFGKPVTLSCSQTLNHNVMYWYQQKSSQAPKLLFHYYDKDFNNEADTPDNFQSRRPNTSFCFLDIRSPGLGDTAMYLCATSRGVSSYEQYFGPGTRLTVT.

The chain joins TRBV5-1 to TRBJ2-2, with 8 bases aligning to TRBD1. This CDR3 has 17 amino acids. V dropped 0 bases and J dropped 1; count of bases not matched to a gene: 5. CDR1 and CDR2 from the germline V gene are SGHRS and YFSETQ. The CDR3 DNA reads TGCGCCAGCAGCTTGGCGGGGACAGGACTGAACACCGGGGAGCTGTTTTTT. Protein sequence: CASSLAGTGLNTGELFF.

CDR3 nucleotides: TGTGCCAGCAGCGTAGAATCTAACAGACACCCCAGGGGAGCTTTCTTT. Translated, it gives CASSVESNRHPRGAFF. This chain links TRBV9 with TRBJ1-1, with D possibly matching TRBD1 (6 bases). Germline values: CDR1 SGDLS, CDR2 YYNGEE. The CDR3 consists of 16 residues. The V end was cut by 0 bases, the J end by 10 bases, with 22 bases between.

The chain links TRBV7-6 to TRBJ2-7, with a weak D call TRBD1 (6 bases). Looked up from germline, CDR1 is SGHVS and CDR2 is FNYEAQ. The CDR3 has 12 residues. Trimming took off 5 bases at V and 5 bases at J, with 10 bases between the two ends. The DNA of the CDR3 is TGTGCCAGCAGCCCGCGGACAGACGAGCAGTACTTC. Translation: CASSPRTDEQYF.

The V call is TRBV13, the J call TRBJ1-6; 9 bases line up with TRBD1. This CDR3 contains 14 residues. V was pared by 3 bases and J by 10 bases, with 4 bases of the junction left unmatched. Germline loops: CDR1 PRHDT, CDR2 FYEKMQ (reference sequence). The DNA of the CDR3 is TGTGCCAGCAGCTTGGAGGGGACAGGGTCACCCCTCCACTTT. Protein sequence: CASSLEGTGSPLHF. Filled out from reference TRBV13 and TRBJ1-6, the complete variable domain reads AAGVIQSPRHLIKEKRETATLKCYPIPRHDTVYWYQQGPGQDPQFLISFYEKMQSDKGSIPDRFSAQQFSDYHSELNMSSLELGDSALYFCASSLEGTGSPLHFGNGTRLTVT.

The chain employs TRBV9 and TRBJ1-4, with 7 bases aligning to TRBD1. This CDR3 spans 13 amino acids. Germline-derived CDR1 and CDR2 are SGDLS and YYNGEE. The junction had 4 bases not matched to a gene; V was cut back by 4 bases and J by 7 bases. The CDR3: CASSYRGGEKLFF. For the CDR3, the DNA is TGTGCCAGCAGCTACAGGGGCGGTGAAAAACTGTTTTTT. The variable domain in full, completed from reference TRBV9 and TRBJ1-4, reads DSGVTQTPKHLITATGQRVTLRCSPRSGDLSVYWYQQSLDQGLQFLIQYYNGEERAKGNILERFSAQQFPDLHSELNLSSLELGDSALYFCASSYRGGEKLFFGSGTQLSVL.

Notes on this clone: Other DNA sequences within the sample encode an identical CDR3. The chain has TRBV9 and TRBJ2-5; 8 bases line up with TRBD2. CDR3 length equals 14 residues. Losses at the gene ends were 0 bases for V and 2 bases for J; bases not matched to a gene: 0. Germline CDR1 reads SGDLS; CDR2 reads YYNGEE. CDR3 loop: CASSVAGGQETQYF. The CDR3 nucleotides are TGTGCCAGCAGCGTAGCGGGGGGGCAAGAGACCCAGTACTTC.

This rearrangement joins TRBV10-3 to TRBJ2-7; 9 bases fit TRBD1. Per the germline V gene, CDR1 is ENHRY and CDR2 is SYGVKD. This CDR3 has 13 amino acids. The V gene end was trimmed by 4 bases and the J gene end by 3 bases; junction bases not matched to a gene: 1. This chain's CDR3 is CAISGTGDYEQYF. The CDR3 bases are TGTGCCATCAGTGGGACAGGGGACTACGAGCAGTACTTC.

V usage is TRBV11-2 and J usage is TRBJ2-5; no definite D call. V was shortened by 3 bases and J by 1 base, with 12 bases between the two germline ends. Germline CDR1 and CDR2: SGHAT and FQNNGV. The CDR3 totals 15 residues. The CDR3 DNA reads TGTGCCAGCAGCTTCGGTGCTAAAACCCAAGAGACCCAGTACTTC. Protein sequence: CASSFGAKTQETQYF.

The J gene is TRBJ2-1, the V gene TRBV29-1; D is possibly TRBD2 (5 bases). Germline values: CDR1 SQVTM, CDR2 ANQGSEA. Trimming pared 3 bases from V and 3 bases from J, leaving 12 bases between. This CDR3 region has 14 residues. The CDR3 here is CSVDTPAVYNEQFF. The CDR3 region has the DNA TGCAGCGTTGACACCCCAGCGGTCTACAATGAGCAGTTCTTC.

The chain joins TRBV11-2 to TRBJ2-3, with TRBD2 identical over 14 bases. This CDR3 region has 19 residues. Looked up from germline, CDR1 is SGHAT and CDR2 is FQNNGV. V lost 4 bases, J lost 7 bases, and 16 bases stayed unmatched. CDR3 in DNA: TGTGCCAGCAGCTCCGGACTAGCGGGAGGAAGGAACTCTGTACATACGCAGTATTTT. It codes for CASSSGLAGGRNSVHTQYF.

This chain joins TRBV6-5 and TRBJ2-3; TRBD2 is a possible D gene (6 bases). The CDR3 loop spans 16 amino acids. CDR1 is MNHEY, CDR2 SVGAGI, per germline. V dropped 1 base and J dropped 5 bases, with 16 bases sitting between them. The DNA for the CDR3 is TGTGCCAGCAGTTACTTCCCTAACGGGAGAAGAGATACGCAGTATTTT. Protein: CASSYFPNGRRDTQYF.

This clone was seen a single time. CDR3 region: CASSRSAPELFF. In DNA, the CDR3 is TGTGCCAGCAGCCGGTCAGCGCCGGAACTGTTTTTT. V usage is TRBV16 and J usage is TRBJ1-4; D is uncertain. This CDR3 region has 12 residues. Trimming left V 4 bases short and J 12 bases short, with 12 bases between. Germline values: CDR1 KGHSY, CDR2 FQNENV.

The chain recombines TRBV7-9 with TRBJ2-7; 13 bases are a match to TRBD2. Per germline, CDR1 SEHNR and CDR2 FQNEAQ (reference sequence). The CDR3 runs 16 residues. Germline trimming cut 1 base from V and 2 bases from J; bases unmatched to any gene: 2. The CDR3 nucleotides are TGTGCCAGCAGCTTAGAGGGACTAGCGGGGCCCTACGAGCAGTACTTC. It translates to CASSLEGLAGPYEQYF.

The CDR3 nucleotides read TGTGCCAGCAGCTCACAGCCAAGAAGCGGGGCAACGAACCAAGAGACCCAGTACTTC. It codes for CASSSQPRSGATNQETQYF. This rearrangement joins TRBV7-9 to TRBJ2-5, with 7 bases aligning to TRBD2. Germline V gene sequence: CDR1 SEHNR, CDR2 FQNEAQ (reference sequence). The CDR3 extends over 19 amino acids. Germline trimming cut 4 bases from V and 0 bases from J; bases unmatched to any gene: 17.

V usage is TRBV11-2 and J usage is TRBJ1-1; the D is unclear. The CDR3 is 15 residues long. Trimming stripped 2 bases from V and 4 bases from J, with 14 bases between. The germline gives CDR1 SGHAT, CDR2 FQNNGV. CDR3 nucleotide sequence: TGTGCCAGCAGCTTATATCAATTGATAGCCACTGAAGCTTTCTTT. Amino acid sequence: CASSLYQLIATEAFF.

The chain links TRBV5-4 to TRBJ2-7; a possible D gene is TRBD1 (6 bases). V lost 5 bases, J lost 2 bases, and 17 bases lay in between. Germline values: CDR1 SGHNT, CDR2 YYREEE (reference sequence). The CDR3 is 15 residues long. The CDR3 spells CASSTGTQPTYEQYF. The CDR3 coding sequence is TGTGCCAGCAGTACCGGGACACAACCCACCTACGAGCAGTACTTC.

The chain employs TRBV27 and TRBJ1-1; weak D call: TRBD1 (5 bases). The CDR3 is 13 residues long. Germline loops: CDR1 MNHEY, CDR2 SMNVEV (reference sequence). V lost 6 bases to trimming and J lost 3 bases, with 11 bases between them. The CDR3 nucleotides read TGTGCCAGCAGGGGACGGGAGGACACTGAAGCTTTCTTT. Residues: CASRGREDTEAFF.

This clone was found once. The V call is TRBV19, the J call TRBJ2-7; D might be TRBD1 (6 bases). V was pared by 5 bases and J by 3 bases, with 14 bases between. Looked up from germline, CDR1 is LNHDA and CDR2 is SQIVND (reference sequence). This CDR3 is built from 14 residues. Here the CDR3 DNA reads TGTGCCAGTAGTCAAACCGCGGACAGCTACGAGCAGTACTTC. Protein product: CASSQTADSYEQYF.

V is TRBV29-1 and J is TRBJ2-7; D may be TRBD1 (5 bases). This CDR3 is built from 13 residues. The germline CDR1 and CDR2 sequences are SQVTM and ANQGSEA. V lost 0 bases, J lost 2 bases, and 8 bases lay in between. The CDR3 coding sequence is TGCAGCGTTGAAGACAGGGTTCCCTACGAGCAGTACTTC. Its protein is CSVEDRVPYEQYF.

The rearrangement links TRBV7-6 to TRBJ1-5; D is unclear. CDR1 and CDR2 (germline): SGHVS, FNYEAQ. V shed 1 base and J shed 7 bases, with 8 bases lying between them. This CDR3 is 13 amino acids long. The CDR3 DNA reads TGTGCCAGCAGCTTAGGCCGCGAACAGCCCCAGCATTTT. It is translated as CASSLGREQPQHF.

The chain's CDR3 is CASSLKFPLAGTYEQYF. The CDR3 nucleotides read TGTGCCAGCAGTTTAAAGTTTCCCCTAGCGGGAACCTACGAGCAGTACTTC. The genes are TRBV27 and TRBJ2-7; TRBD2 agrees at 9 bases. The germline CDR1 and CDR2 sequences are MNHEY and SMNVEV (reference sequence). Germline trimming cut 2 bases from V and 2 bases from J; bases unmatched to any gene: 10. The CDR3 extends over 17 amino acids.

This chain joins TRBV5-6 and TRBJ2-7; a weak D match, TRBD2 (5 bases). The CDR3 spans 14 residues. Germline CDR1 and CDR2: SGHDT and YYEEEE. The ends were cut back, 4 bases at V and 1 base at J, with 12 bases in the middle. As DNA, the CDR3 is TGTGCCAGCAGCCCCACCGGGGTATCCTACGAGCAGTACTTC. Translating it yields CASSPTGVSYEQYF.

The chain joins TRBV5-1 to TRBJ2-5, with 8 bases that match TRBD2. V shed 3 bases, J shed 5 bases, and the junction held 9 bases outside the gene matches. The CDR3 covers 15 residues. CDR1 SGHRS and CDR2 YFSETQ come from the germline V gene. The CDR3 here is CASSSGGPDTETQYF. The CDR3, as DNA: TGCGCCAGCAGCTCGGGGGGGCCGGATACGGAGACCCAGTACTTC.

The chain recombines TRBV20-1 with TRBJ2-1; no definite D call. The CDR3 covers 11 residues. Deletions cut 5 bases from V and 8 bases from J, with 10 bases between. Germline CDR1 DFQATT, CDR2 SNEGSKA (reference sequence). The CDR3 loop reads CSALIAYEQFF. In nucleotides, the CDR3 is TGCAGTGCTCTCATAGCATATGAGCAGTTCTTC.

The sample holds one count of this clone. The V call is TRBV5-4, the J call TRBJ1-3; 8 bases line up with TRBD1. Germline-derived CDR1 and CDR2 are SGHNT and YYREEE (reference sequence). The V gene end was trimmed by 4 bases and the J gene end by 0 bases; junction bases not matched to a gene: 6. The CDR3 loop spans 16 amino acids. The CDR3 sequence is CASSVQGVLSGNTIYF. The CDR3 DNA follows: TGTGCCAGCAGCGTACAGGGGGTTCTCTCTGGAAACACCATATATTTT.

The V and J genes are TRBV4-1 and TRBJ1-1; 7 nucleotides line up with TRBD1. Germline V gene data show CDR1 as MGHRA and CDR2 as YSYEKL. The CDR3 is made up of 16 amino acids. V was clipped by 4 bases and J by 0 bases; unmatched bases: 8. The chain's CDR3 is CASSPTRQGLNTEAFF. In DNA form, the CDR3 reads TGCGCCAGCAGCCCCACTCGACAGGGCCTGAACACTGAAGCTTTCTTT.

The chain has TRBV19 and TRBJ2-6, with D perhaps TRBD1 (5 bases). V shed 6 bases and J shed 0 bases, with 9 bases lying between them. Germline CDR1 is LNHDA and CDR2 is SQIVND (reference sequence). The CDR3 loop spans 15 amino acids. CDR3 nucleotides: TGTGCCAGTAGGGACACGAGCTCTGGGGCCAACGTCCTGACTTTC. Translated, it gives CASRDTSSGANVLTF.

This clone appeared a few times. J is TRBJ2-1 and V is TRBV19, with 8 positions matching TRBD2. The CDR3 loop spans 15 amino acids. Germline CDR1 LNHDA, CDR2 SQIVND (reference sequence). The J segment lost 7 bases and the V segment lost 9 bases, leaving 14 bases of the junction unmatched. CDR3: CASHTAGEGRNEQFF. The CDR3 DNA sequence: TGTGCCAGCCATACAGCGGGAGAAGGGAGGAATGAGCAGTTCTTC. Filled out from reference TRBV19 and TRBJ2-1, the complete variable domain reads DGGITQSPKYLFRKEGQNVTLSCEQNLNHDAMYWYRQDPGQGLRLIYYSQIVNDFQKGDIAEGYSVSREKKESFPLTVTSAQKNPTAFYLCASHTAGEGRNEQFFGPGTRLTVL.